The rows below give T cell receptor beta chains drawn from one sample of a study of blood T cell repertoires in COVID-19. Produced via immunoSEQ multiplex PCR; TCRdb's table is partial and in-frame only. The table has under 200,000 clones, around 79% seen once. Input material: PBMCs or T cells enriched from blood (not recorded which). Source of these receptors: a woman aged 70-85 years in a cohort exposed to, infected with or recovered from COVID-19 (not recorded which). CDR3s include the opening cysteine and the closing phenylalanine or tryptophan. D genes are given only for firm matches. Where a row states a size, it is once, few, many or the class of an expanded clone; other rows omit it.

D gene | clone size | J gene | V gene | CDR3 protein | CDR3 DNA
. | . | TRBJ1-5 | TRBV28 | CASSLQGLGNQPQHF | TGTGCCAGCAGTCTTCAGGGGTTAGGCAATCAGCCCCAGCATTTT
. | . | TRBJ2-1 | TRBV27 | CASLQGDRRNNEQFF | TGTGCCAGCCTTCAAGGAGACAGGAGGAACAATGAGCAGTTCTTC
. | . | TRBJ1-3 | TRBV4-1 | CASSQAVRTRLWGNTIYF | TGCGCCAGCAGCCAAGCAGTCCGTACGCGACTGTGGGGAAACACCATATATTTT
TRBD1 | . | TRBJ1-5 | TRBV7-8 | CASSSGQPYSNQPQHF | TGTGCCAGCAGCTCGGGACAGCCTTATAGCAATCAGCCCCAGCATTTT
TRBD2 | . | TRBJ2-3 | TRBV11-2 | CASSLAPGVAGVQDTQYF | TGTGCCAGCAGCTTAGCCCCAGGGGTAGCGGGAGTACAAGATACGCAGTATTTT
TRBD2 | . | TRBJ2-1 | TRBV10-2 | CASGFAGGDEQFF | TGCGCCAGCGGGTTTGCGGGGGGAGATGAGCAGTTCTTC
. | . | TRBJ2-7 | TRBV5-1 | CASSLDGQGTYEQYF | TGCGCCAGCAGCTTGGACGGGCAGGGGACCTACGAGCAGTACTTC
. | few | TRBJ1-5 | TRBV19 | CASSPPAGVRQHF | TGTGCCAGTAGTCCCCCCGCGGGGGTTAGACAGCATTTT
. | . | TRBJ1-4 | TRBV5-1 | CASREEPDEKLFF | TGCGCCAGTCGGGAAGAACCTGATGAAAAACTGTTTTTT
. | . | TRBJ2-1 | TRBV27 | CASTSLGQRPFGEQFF | TGTGCCAGCACCTCACTTGGGCAACGGCCCTTCGGCGAGCAGTTCTTC
. | . | TRBJ1-6 | TRBV18 | CASSPEVRNSPLHF | TGTGCCAGCTCACCCGAGGTTCGGAATTCACCCCTCCACTTT
. | . | TRBJ2-1 | TRBV5-6 | CASSLTTSYNEQFF | TGTGCCAGCAGCTTAACGACTAGTTACAATGAGCAGTTCTTC
. | . | TRBJ1-2 | TRBV21-1 | CASSRRPGGDGYTF | TGTGCCAGCAGCCGACGCCCGGGGGGGGATGGCTACACCTTC
. | . | TRBJ2-7 | TRBV18 | CASSSRKDSLYYEQYF | TGTGCCAGCTCATCACGAAAGGACAGCTTATACTACGAGCAGTACTTC
. | . | TRBJ1-1 | TRBV28 | CASSLGGMNTEAFF | TGTGCCAGCAGTCTAGGGGGTATGAACACTGAAGCTTTCTTT
. | . | TRBJ1-6 | TRBV7-9 | CATQQERSYNSPLHF | TGTGCCACCCAACAGGAGCGCTCCTATAATTCACCCCTCCACTTT
TRBD2 | . | TRBJ2-2 | TRBV18 | CASSREGLANTGELFF | TGTGCCAGCTCACGTGAAGGACTAGCAAACACCGGGGAGCTGTTTTTT
. | once | TRBJ1-1 | TRBV7-9 | CASSLDGGGSTEAFF | TGTGCCAGCAGCTTAGACGGCGGGGGTAGCACTGAAGCTTTCTTT
. | . | TRBJ2-1 | TRBV7-8 | CASSLLIVAVEQFF | TGTGCCAGCAGCCTCCTGATTGTGGCGGTTGAGCAGTTCTTC
. | once | TRBJ2-1 | TRBV19 | CASSSPGLEQFF | TGTGCCAGTAGTAGTCCGGGACTCGAGCAGTTCTTC
. | . | TRBJ2-3 | TRBV28 | CASSFGGSVPDTQYF | TGTGCCAGCAGTTTTGGAGGTTCAGTGCCAGATACGCAGTATTTT
. | once | TRBJ2-5 | TRBV24-1 | CATSDARRNAETQYF | TGTGCCACCAGTGATGCTAGGAGGAATGCGGAGACCCAGTACTTC
. | . | TRBJ1-6 | TRBV6-5 | CASRIQGEGSPLHF | TGTGCCAGCAGGATACAGGGAGAAGGATCACCCCTCCACTTT
TRBD1 | once | TRBJ1-5 | TRBV6-5 | CASSPQGGANQPQHF | TGTGCCAGCAGCCCACAGGGGGGAGCAAATCAGCCCCAGCATTTT
. | few | TRBJ1-3 | TRBV14 | CASSQDWFGETSGNTIYF | TGTGCCAGCAGCCAAGATTGGTTTGGGGAGACCTCTGGAAACACCATATATTTT
. | . | TRBJ1-4 | TRBV18 | CASSPVPGEKLFF | TGTGCCAGCTCACCGGTTCCGGGTGAAAAACTGTTTTTT
. | many | TRBJ1-5 | TRBV2 | CASSDGDGGMTQHF | TGTGCCAGCAGTGATGGGGACGGAGGGATGACCCAGCATTTT
TRBD2 | . | TRBJ2-1 | TRBV2 | CASSSGGDSEQFF | TGTGCCAGCAGCTCCGGGGGGGATAGTGAGCAGTTCTTC
. | once | TRBJ2-1 | TRBV5-4 | CASSLAGVSYNEQFF | TGTGCCAGCAGCTTGGCGGGGGTCTCCTACAATGAGCAGTTCTTC
. | few | TRBJ2-5 | TRBV18 | CASSRAEETQYF | TGTGCCAGCTCACGGGCTGAAGAGACCCAGTACTTC
. | . | TRBJ1-3 | TRBV3-1/TRBV3-2 | CASSQEYGNTIYF | TGTGCCAGCAGCCAAGAGTACGGGAACACCATATATTTT
TRBD1 | few | TRBJ1-1 | TRBV30 | CAWRTGGWAEAFF | TGTGCCTGGAGGACAGGGGGTTGGGCTGAAGCTTTCTTT
. | . | TRBJ2-4 | TRBV28 | CASSSPTGAHIQYF | TGTGCCAGCAGTTCACCGACAGGTGCACACATTCAGTACTTC
. | . | TRBJ2-5 | TRBV6-5 | CASSYLLKTGTQYF | TGTGCCAGCAGTTATCTGTTGAAGACGGGGACCCAGTACTTC
TRBD1 | few | TRBJ2-3 | TRBV7-2 | CASSLWTGGTDTQYF | TGTGCCAGCAGCTTATGGACAGGGGGGACAGATACGCAGTATTTT
. | . | TRBJ1-1 | TRBV19 | CATSGIWSTEAFF | TGTGCCACCTCGGGGATTTGGAGCACTGAAGCTTTCTTT
. | few | TRBJ1-3 | TRBV18 | CASSPLGNTIYF | TGTGCCAGCTCACCCCTTGGAAACACCATATATTTT
. | . | TRBJ2-4 | TRBV23-1 | CASSQLLAKNIQYF | TGCGCCAGCAGTCAGTTACTAGCCAAAAACATTCAGTACTTC
. | . | TRBJ1-4 | TRBV25-1 | CASLGGSEKLFF | TGTGCCAGCCTCGGGGGTTCTGAAAAACTGTTTTTT
. | few | TRBJ2-7 | TRBV12-3/TRBV12-4 | CASSSLGGEQYF | TGTGCCAGCAGCTCCCTCGGCGGCGAGCAGTACTTC
. | . | TRBJ1-5 | TRBV28 | CASSLGAATFYSNQPQHF | TGTGCCAGCAGTCTTGGGGCAGCCACCTTCTATAGCAATCAGCCCCAGCATTTT
. | . | TRBJ1-6 | TRBV12-3/TRBV12-4 | CASSFDRRPLHF | TGTGCCAGCAGCTTCGACAGACGGCCCCTCCACTTT
. | . | TRBJ2-1 | TRBV7-2 | CASSHIYNEQFF | TGTGCCAGCAGCCACATCTACAATGAGCAGTTCTTC
. | . | TRBJ2-2 | TRBV5-1 | CASSFERAGELFF | TGCGCCAGCAGCTTCGAGCGGGCCGGGGAGCTGTTTTTT
. | . | TRBJ1-5 | TRBV19 | CASTRGGYQPQHF | TGTGCCAGTACCCGCGGGGGATATCAGCCCCAGCATTTT
. | . | TRBJ1-1 | TRBV18 | CASSGQSLNTEAFF | TGTGCCAGCTCTGGACAGAGTTTGAACACTGAAGCTTTCTTT
TRBD1 | . | TRBJ1-1 | TRBV29-1 | CSVALGQGTEAFF | TGCAGCGTTGCTTTAGGACAGGGCACTGAAGCTTTCTTT
. | . | TRBJ2-6 | TRBV3-1/TRBV3-2 | CASSHYRAGANVLTF | TGTGCCAGCAGCCACTACAGGGCTGGGGCCAACGTCCTGACTTTC
. | . | TRBJ2-7 | TRBV11-2 | CASSLDRYEQYF | TGTGCCAGCAGCTTGGACAGATACGAGCAGTACTTC
TRBD1 | . | TRBJ1-2 | TRBV28 | CAIGTVIYGYTF | TGTGCCATTGGGACAGTGATATATGGCTACACCTTC
TRBD2 | . | TRBJ2-3 | TRBV2 | CASSRRLAGTSTDTQYF | TGTGCCAGCAGCCGCCGACTAGCGGGTACTAGCACAGATACGCAGTATTTT
TRBD2 | . | TRBJ2-7 | TRBV28 | CATRTSGAYEQYF | TGTGCCACCCGGACTAGCGGCGCCTACGAGCAGTACTTC
TRBD2 | . | TRBJ2-7 | TRBV7-9 | CASSLSAGEAYEQYF | TGTGCCAGCAGCTTATCGGCGGGAGAGGCGTACGAGCAGTACTTC
. | . | TRBJ2-7 | TRBV18 | CASSETGLDYEQYF | TGTGCCAGCTCGGAAACAGGGCTTGACTACGAGCAGTACTTC
. | once | TRBJ2-1 | TRBV5-1 | CASSPGEAEQFF | TGCGCCAGCAGCCCTGGCGAGGCTGAGCAGTTCTTC
TRBD2 | . | TRBJ2-5 | TRBV29-1 | CSVGGNQETQYF | TGCAGCGTGGGGGGGAATCAAGAGACCCAGTACTTC
TRBD1 | . | TRBJ2-2 | TRBV5-1 | CASSLDRGYAELFF | TGCGCCAGCAGCTTGGACAGGGGGTATGCGGAGCTGTTTTTT
TRBD1 | many | TRBJ2-7 | TRBV4-1 | CASSQDGPGQGYEQYF | TGCGCCAGCAGCCAAGATGGACCGGGACAGGGCTACGAGCAGTACTTC
. | few | TRBJ1-4 | TRBV5-1 | CASSLAADEKLFF | TGCGCCAGCAGCTTGGCCGCAGATGAAAAACTGTTTTTT